A single sample gave rise to the 3 T cell receptor beta chains below, sequenced in a study of breast tumors, draining lymph nodes, adjacent tissues. The lymph nodes were axillary draining lymph nodes from breast cancer patients. TCRdb analysed the multiplex PCR reads with MiXCR anew, one entry per CDR3 protein. The data show about 110,000 distinct CDR3 sequences, less than 40% seen once. The sequenced material came from axillary lymph node tissue. All receptors derive from a female donor with breast cancer. Some clones in this sample may be carry-over from other donors' samples.

The rearrangement joins TRBV7-9 to TRBJ2-7; 11 positions match TRBD2. Germline V gene sequence: CDR1 SEHNR, CDR2 FQNEAQ (reference sequence). J lost 4 bases, V lost 4 bases, and 6 bases had no gene match. This CDR3 region has 15 residues. The CDR3 sequence: CASSSTGTSGYEQYF. The CDR3 DNA follows: TGTGCCAGCAGCTCCACCGGGACTAGCGGATACGAGCAGTACTTC.

A note on this clonotype: Compared with germline, one end of the junction differs, possibly owing to a read error. As DNA, the CDR3 is TGTGCCAGTAGTATAGATCAGAACAGGAACTGTGGCTACACTTTC. Translation gives CASSIDQNRNCGYTF. V is TRBV19 and J is TRBJ1-2; possibly TRBD1 for D (5 bases). This CDR3 has 15 residues. Looked up from germline, CDR1 is LNHDA and CDR2 is SQIVND (reference sequence).

This clonotype was seen once. One end of the junction does not line up with germline, which may come from a read error. The V gene is TRBV12-3 or TRBV12-4, the J gene TRBJ1-6; 7 nucleotides match TRBD1. The CDR3 sequence is 14 residues long. CDR3 amino acids: CATHGGTENSSLHF. As DNA, the CDR3 is TGCGCCACTCATGGTGGGACAGAGAATTCATCCCTCCACTTT.